The 22 T cell receptor beta chains listed next were all sequenced from one sample in a study of vaccination effects on CD4 cells after COVID-19. No cognate antigen is known for these TCRs. Profiled with immunoSEQ multiplex PCR; TCRdb holds only in-frame clones, not every one. The sample includes over 50,000 clones, roughly 81% of them seen just once. Antigen-specific CD4+ T cells were expanded with viral peptide pools in the ViraFEST assay before sequencing. Cultured cells yielded isolated CD4+ T cells after about ten days. Specimen: CD4+ T cells from PBMCs cultured with HCoV-229E spike peptides, collected before COVID-19 vaccination. The origin of the receptors is a human donor who received a COVID-19 vaccine.

The chain is built from TRBV5-1 and TRBJ1-2; maybe TRBD1 (5 bases). The CDR3 runs to 16 residues. In germline, CDR1 is SGHRS, CDR2 YFSETQ. Trimming cost V 0 bases and J 4 bases, with 16 bases left between them. DNA of the CDR3: TGCGCCAGCAGCTTGGAGTCAGGGTCCCTATTCTATGGCTACACCTTC. It yields the protein CASSLESGSLFYGYTF. Based on the CDR3 plus reference TRBV5-1 and TRBJ1-2, the full variable domain is KAGVTQTPRYLIKTRGQQVTLSCSPISGHRSVSWYQQTPGQGLQFLFEYFSETQRNKGNFPGRFSGRQFSNSRSEMNVSTLELGDSALYLCASSLESGSLFYGYTFGSGTRLTVV.

This chain links TRBV6-5 with TRBJ2-2, with TRBD2 as a possible D gene (7 bases). V was cut by 2 bases and J by 7 bases, with 14 bases left in between. Germline loops: CDR1 MNHEY, CDR2 SVGAGI. The length of the CDR3 is 15 residues. The CDR3 coding sequence is TGTGCCAGCAGTTACCAGGGGACTATCTTCGGGGAGCTGTTTTTT. It encodes CASSYQGTIFGELFF.

This clone was picked up one time. The chain employs TRBV18 and TRBJ2-5, with 9 nucleotides matching TRBD1. There are 19 residues in the CDR3. Germline loops: CDR1 KGHSH, CDR2 LQKENI. V shed 3 bases and J 5 bases; nucleotides not matched to a gene: 19. The CDR3 reads CASSPFGPKTRTGEETQYF. The CDR3 nucleotides are TGTGCCAGCTCACCTTTCGGCCCAAAGACTCGGACAGGGGAGGAGACCCAGTACTTC.

V and J are TRBV18 and TRBJ1-6; D is undetermined. The CDR3 extends over 14 amino acids. Germline V gene sequence: CDR1 KGHSH, CDR2 LQKENI. The V end was cut by 6 bases, the J end by 0 bases, with 6 bases between. CDR3 in amino acids: CASSISSYNSPLHF. The CDR3 DNA reads TGTGCCAGCTCCATAAGCTCCTATAATTCACCCCTCCACTTT.

This clone came up once. The V and J genes are TRBV10-3 and TRBJ1-1; unclear D gene. The CDR3 totals 12 residues. Germline V gene lookup returns CDR1 ENHRY and CDR2 SYGVKD. V was cut by 4 bases and J by 3 bases, with 6 bases left in between. The CDR3 reads CAISALDTEAFF. The CDR3 DNA follows: TGTGCCATCAGTGCTTTGGACACTGAAGCTTTCTTT.

This chain joins TRBV19 and TRBJ2-1; TRBD1 matches at 9 bases. The CDR3 covers 14 residues. The germline V gene has CDR1 LNHDA and CDR2 SQIVND (reference sequence). The V and J ends lost 5 bases and 3 bases, in that order; junction bases with no gene match: 2. This CDR3 reads CASSVGQGYNEQFF. CDR3 DNA: TGTGCCAGTAGTGTGGGACAGGGCTACAATGAGCAGTTCTTC.

The gene calls are TRBV9 and TRBJ1-2; 7 nucleotides align to TRBD1. The CDR3 contains 13 residues. After removal of 5 bases from V and 2 bases from J, the junction contained 3 bases not matched to a gene. Germline lookup yields CDR1 SGDLS and CDR2 YYNGEE. CDR3 region: CASSRDSNYGYTF. The DNA for the CDR3 is TGTGCCAGCAGTAGGGACAGCAACTATGGCTACACCTTC.

V and J are TRBV7-2 and TRBJ2-5; unclear D gene. The germline V gene has CDR1 SGHTA and CDR2 FQGNSA. CDR3 length equals 16 residues. V lost 5 bases and J lost 4, with 20 bases in between. The CDR3 DNA sequence: TGTGCCAGCAGCACGACGGTGTCACGTCCCGGAGAGACCCAGTACTTC. Protein: CASSTTVSRPGETQYF.

This chain connects TRBV18 to TRBJ2-2; the match to TRBD2 covers 11 bases. Germline V lookup: CDR1 KGHSH, CDR2 LQKENI. Losses at the gene ends were 9 bases for V and 1 base for J; bases not matched to a gene: 1. The CDR3 covers 14 residues. CDR3 loop: CASGLAGNTGELFF. CDR3 DNA: TGTGCCAGTGGACTAGCGGGGAACACCGGGGAGCTGTTTTTT.

The chain links TRBV5-4 to TRBJ2-5, with D uncertain. Germline CDR1 is SGHNT and CDR2 is YYREEE (reference sequence). Trimming left V 0 bases short and J 2 bases short, with 2 bases between. The length of the CDR3 is 12 residues. As DNA, the CDR3 is TGTGCCAGCAGCTTGGCTCAAGAGACCCAGTACTTC. It specifies CASSLAQETQYF.

This clone has just one count. The J gene is TRBJ2-3, the V gene TRBV19; D might be TRBD2 (5 bases). Germline V gives CDR1 LNHDA, CDR2 SQIVND (reference sequence). The CDR3 is 11 amino acids. Trimming removed 9 bases at V and 6 bases at J, with 10 bases between. The CDR3 protein is CASRGGDTQYF. CDR3 nucleotide sequence: TGTGCCAGCCGCGGAGGCGATACGCAGTATTTT.

This clone was counted ten times or more. The chain joins TRBV27 to TRBJ1-2; the D is unclear. V lost 4 bases, J lost 6 bases, and 15 bases lay in between. CDR3 length: 14 residues. Germline values: CDR1 MNHEY, CDR2 SMNVEV (reference sequence). Here the CDR3 reads CASSSNRLGHGYTF. As DNA, the CDR3 is TGTGCCAGCAGTTCCAATAGGCTCGGACATGGCTACACCTTC.

The chain uses TRBV28 and TRBJ2-5; the D gene is possibly TRBD1 (5 bases). Germline V gene data show CDR1 as MDHEN and CDR2 as SYDVKM. CDR3 size: 13 residues. V was shortened by 8 bases and J by 4 bases, with 14 bases between the two germline ends. Here the CDR3 reads CASQSQGRETQYF. The CDR3 nucleotides are TGTGCCAGCCAATCTCAGGGTAGAGAGACCCAGTACTTC. The entire variable domain, with the rest obtained from reference TRBV28 and TRBJ2-5, is as follows: DVKVTQSSRYLVKRTGEKVFLECVQDMDHENMFWYRQDPGLGLRLIYFSYDVKMKEKGDIPEGYSVSREKKERFSLILESASTNQTSMYLCASQSQGRETQYFGPGTRLLVL.

This chain links TRBV10-1 with TRBJ1-1; no reliable D call. The germline V gene encodes CDR1 WNHNN and CDR2 SYGVQD (reference sequence). The CDR3 consists of 13 residues. Trimming left V 3 bases short and J 0 bases short, with 5 bases between. CDR3 coding DNA: TGCGCCAGCAGTGAATACCTGAACACTGAAGCTTTCTTT. Protein product: CASSEYLNTEAFF.

The chain combines TRBV9 with TRBJ2-3, with D perhaps given as TRBD1 or TRBD2 (5 bases each). The germline V and J ends were trimmed by 2 bases and 9 bases, with 22 bases remaining between them. This CDR3 is 16 amino acids long. Germline loops: CDR1 SGDLS, CDR2 YYNGEE. The CDR3 reads CASSVGTGWVKGTQYF. In DNA, the CDR3 is TGTGCCAGCAGCGTGGGTACGGGATGGGTGAAGGGGACGCAGTATTTT.

The chain recombines TRBV6-5 with TRBJ2-7; D not certain. CDR1 and CDR2 (germline): MNHEY, SVGAGI. V dropped 7 bases and J dropped 3 bases, with 13 bases sitting between them. The CDR3 is 13 residues long. The CDR3 nucleotides read TGTGCCAGCATAAAAGACAACTTCTACGAGCAGTACGTC. It yields the protein CASIKDNFYEQYV.

This chain uses TRBV6-1 with TRBJ2-2, with D possibly called TRBD1 or TRBD2 (5 bases each). The CDR3 is 14 amino acids. The germline gives CDR1 MNHNS, CDR2 SASEGT. V lost 1 base, J lost 7 bases, and 10 bases lay in between. The CDR3 here is CASSEVGTIGELFF. CDR3 DNA sequence: TGTGCCAGCAGTGAAGTTGGGACGATCGGGGAGCTGTTTTTT.

This clone was detected once. The chain links TRBV6-2 or TRBV6-3 to TRBJ1-2; 9 bases line up with TRBD1. J was trimmed by 6 bases and V by 2 bases; bases with no gene match: 7. The CDR3 loop spans 15 amino acids. Germline CDR1 and CDR2: MNHEY and SVGEGT. Written as DNA, the CDR3 is TGTGCCAGCAGTTACCGACTTGACAGGGGGGATGGCTACACCTTC. Amino acid sequence: CASSYRLDRGDGYTF.

The chain is built from TRBV4-3 and TRBJ2-2; the D is unclear. Deletions cut 1 base from V and 4 bases from J, with 10 bases between. Germline lookup yields CDR1 LGHNA and CDR2 YSLEER. This CDR3 is 15 amino acids long. In DNA form, the CDR3 reads TGCGCCAGCAGCCAAGTAGGACCGGGCACCGGGGAGCTGTTTTTT. The encoded protein is CASSQVGPGTGELFF.

In DNA form, the CDR3 reads TGTGCCAGCACCTCCTCAACTGGAAACACCATATATTTT. It specifies CASTSSTGNTIYF. The chain employs TRBV2 and TRBJ1-3; D remains ambiguous. Germline CDR1 reads SNHLY; CDR2 reads FYNNEI. Trimming left V 7 bases short and J 2 bases short, with 9 bases between. The CDR3 extends over 13 amino acids.

The J gene is TRBJ2-5, the V gene TRBV24-1, with TRBD2 matching 7 bases. After removal of 9 bases from V and 5 bases from J, the junction contained 2 bases not matched to a gene. The CDR3 has 11 amino acids. Germline V gene sequence: CDR1 KGHDR, CDR2 SFDVKD. CDR3: CATGLGETQYF. The CDR3 nucleotides read TGTGCCACCGGACTAGGGGAGACCCAGTACTTC.

The chain is built from TRBV5-1 and TRBJ1-2; TRBD1 aligns across 7 bases. V dropped 7 bases and J dropped 1; count of bases not matched to a gene: 10. The CDR3 covers 15 residues. Germline CDR1 and CDR2: SGHRS and YFSETQ. DNA of the CDR3: TGCGCCAGCCAAGCTTTGGGACAGAGTAACTATGGCTACACCTTC. Residues: CASQALGQSNYGYTF.